This TCR beta chain was captured in a study of T cells in Graves' hyperthyroidism and ophthalmopathy. For the study at large: The blood sample was taken at first diagnosis, before treatment began.

Notes on the study in general: Model-based prediction identified ophthalmopathy a median around 6.5 months prior to its onset.

The investigators amplified TCR beta CDR3 regions from RNA transcripts. The HTBI primer set was used in a first-round RT-PCR of the TCR CDR3. Via MiXCR, TCRdb re-called the multiplex PCR reads, giving one row per CDR3 protein. The sample records more than 300,000 distinct CDR3 sequences, approximately 17% being singletons. In this sample, this clonotype turned up many times. The antigen remains undetermined. CDR3 length: 11 residues. The V end lost 1 base, the J end lost 4 bases, and 2 bases lay between the germline ends. CDR1 is SGDLS and CDR2 is YYNGEE in the germline V gene. Patients aged 18 to 65 had newly diagnosed hyperthyroidism lasting under 2 months. PBMCs were derived from 10 ml fresh peripheral blood.

The sample taken for sequencing was blood. This chain joins TRBV9 and TRBJ2-5; no firm D call. The receptor was isolated from a woman under 40 with Graves' hyperthyroidism that later progressed to Graves' ophthalmopathy. CDR3 DNA: TGTGCCAGCAGCGTATCAGAGACCCAGTACTTC. It yields the protein CASSVSETQYF.